This T cell receptor beta chain was found in a study of T-cell reconstitution after alpha-beta-depleted transplantation in children. The authors prepared the TCRbeta library with unique molecular identifiers. MiXCR, applied by TCRdb to the PCR reads, yields one record per CDR3 protein. Among over 300,000 distinct CDR3 sequences, 10% were seen once, and the ten largest hold 2% to 3%. This clonotype has more than one count but fewer than ten. Per the germline V gene, CDR1 is SGHRS and CDR2 is YFSETQ. With 0 bases removed from V and 9 bases from J, the gap between germline ends came to 7 bases. CDR3 length: 12 residues.

The starting material was PBMCs from the stem cell graft donor, obtained from the stem cell graft. This receptor was identified in a human donor who donated a stem cell graft to a child with acute lymphoblastic leukemia. The chain uses TRBV5-1 and TRBJ2-1; D is perhaps TRBD1 or TRBD2 (5 bases each). CDR3 loop: CASSLAGTEQFF. In DNA form, the CDR3 reads TGCGCCAGCAGCTTGGCGGGGACTGAGCAGTTCTTC.